A single TCR beta chain is shown here with its context. A quantitative 5'-RACE method, one with molecular barcodes, was used to make TCR beta libraries. TCRdb used MiXCR to reprocess the 5' RACE reads, holding one entry per CDR3 protein. The sample carries just over 350,000 distinct CDR3 sequences, 20% recorded once. The length of the CDR3 is 15 residues. V lost 0 bases to trimming and J lost 4 bases; unmatched junction nucleotides: 4. The germline CDR1 and CDR2 sequences are LGHDT and YNNKEL (reference sequence). The record originates from a study of CD8 T cells in ankylosing spondylitis. This sequence was found in a male donor with ankylosing spondylitis or in good health (not recorded which). The sequenced material came from blood, either unsorted or a sorted T cell fraction (not recorded which). V and J are TRBV3-1 and TRBJ2-5; 8 bases agree with TRBD2. The CDR3 protein is CASSQDRAGAETQYF. In DNA form, the CDR3 reads TGTGCCAGCAGCCAAGACCGAGCGGGGGCAGAGACCCAGTACTTC.